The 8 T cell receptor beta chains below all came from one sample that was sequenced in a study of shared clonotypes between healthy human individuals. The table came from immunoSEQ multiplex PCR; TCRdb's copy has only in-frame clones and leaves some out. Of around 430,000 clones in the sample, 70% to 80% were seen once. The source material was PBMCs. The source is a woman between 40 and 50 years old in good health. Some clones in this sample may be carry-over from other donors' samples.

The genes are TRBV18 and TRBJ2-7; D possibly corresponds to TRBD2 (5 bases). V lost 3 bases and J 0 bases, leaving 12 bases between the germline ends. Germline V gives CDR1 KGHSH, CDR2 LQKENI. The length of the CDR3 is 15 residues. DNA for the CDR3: TGTGCCAGCTCACCCCGGAGGACGGACTCCTACGAGCAGTACTTC. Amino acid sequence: CASSPRRTDSYEQYF.

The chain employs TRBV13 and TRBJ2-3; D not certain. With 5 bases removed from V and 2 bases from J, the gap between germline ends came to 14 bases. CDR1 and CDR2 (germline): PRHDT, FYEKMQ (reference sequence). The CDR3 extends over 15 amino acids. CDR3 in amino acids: CASSIRPRPTDTQYF. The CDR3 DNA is TGTGCCAGCAGCATTCGACCGCGTCCCACAGATACGCAGTATTTT.

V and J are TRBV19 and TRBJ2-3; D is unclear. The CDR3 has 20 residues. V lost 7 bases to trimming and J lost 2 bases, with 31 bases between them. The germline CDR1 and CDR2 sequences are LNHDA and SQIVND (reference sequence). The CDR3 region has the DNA TGTGCCAGTAATGGGGTGGTTTCCCCGGAGAAGTCCTTTACCACAGATACGCAGTATTTT. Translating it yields CASNGVVSPEKSFTTDTQYF.

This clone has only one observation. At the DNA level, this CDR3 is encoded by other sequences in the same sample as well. The CDR3 spells CASSPRTSGSTDTQYF. For the CDR3, the DNA is TGTGCCAGCTCACCTCGGACTAGCGGAAGCACAGATACGCAGTATTTT. This sequence joins TRBV18 and TRBJ2-3, with 10 bases identical to TRBD2. The CDR3 contains 16 residues. Germline assignment: CDR1 KGHSH and CDR2 LQKENI. With 3 bases clipped from V and 0 bases from J, the junction kept 3 bases outside the gene matches.

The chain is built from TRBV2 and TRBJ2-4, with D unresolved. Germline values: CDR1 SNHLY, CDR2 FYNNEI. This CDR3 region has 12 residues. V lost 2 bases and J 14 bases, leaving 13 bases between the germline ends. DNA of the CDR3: TGTGCCAGCAGTGAAAGAAGCCGGCAGGAGTACTTC. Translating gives CASSERSRQEYF.

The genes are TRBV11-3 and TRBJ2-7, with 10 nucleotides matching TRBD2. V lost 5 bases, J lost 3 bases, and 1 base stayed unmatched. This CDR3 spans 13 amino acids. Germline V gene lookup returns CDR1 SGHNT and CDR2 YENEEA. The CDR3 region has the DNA TGTGCCAGCAGCCCTAGCGGGAGCTACGAGCAGTACTTC. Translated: CASSPSGSYEQYF.

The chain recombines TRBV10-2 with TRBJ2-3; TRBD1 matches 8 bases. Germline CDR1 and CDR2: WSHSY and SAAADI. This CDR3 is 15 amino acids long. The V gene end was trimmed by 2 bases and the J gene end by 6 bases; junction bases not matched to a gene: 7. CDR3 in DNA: TGCGCCAGCAGTGAGGACAGGGGCAGGTGGGATACGCAGTATTTT. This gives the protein CASSEDRGRWDTQYF.

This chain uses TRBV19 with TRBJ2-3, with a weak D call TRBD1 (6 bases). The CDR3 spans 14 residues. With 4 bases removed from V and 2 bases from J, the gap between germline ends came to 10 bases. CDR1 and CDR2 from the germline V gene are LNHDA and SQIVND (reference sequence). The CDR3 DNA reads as TGTGCCAGTAGTACTCAGGGGCACACAGATACGCAGTATTTT. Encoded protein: CASSTQGHTDTQYF.